The clone carrying this TCR beta chain was seen only a few times. The antigen is unknown. Germline CDR1 is KGHSH and CDR2 is LQKENI. CDR3 length: 14 residues. V was clipped by 3 bases and J by 11 bases; unmatched bases: 4. The data stem from a study of T cells in Graves' hyperthyroidism and ophthalmopathy. Whole-study results and caveats: Peripheral blood also featured most of the thyroid clonotypes expanded above 0.001. For ophthalmopathy, model prediction preceded onset by a median roughly 6.5 months.

A patient was excluded if there was uncontrolled infection, other autoimmune disease, pregnancy or lactation. TCR beta CDR3 sequences were amplified from RNA transcripts. In the first-round RT-PCR of the TCR CDR3, the HTBI primer set was used. TCRdb reprocessed the multiplex PCR reads via MiXCR and lists one record per CDR3 protein. This sample carries approximately 590,000 distinct CDR3 sequences, 15% to 19% of them seen once, and the ten largest clones take roughly 6.6%. The chain employs TRBV18 and TRBJ1-6; TRBD1 matches at 10 bases. This clonotype was sampled from a woman aged 25 to 39 with Graves' hyperthyroidism. Sequenced sample: blood. The CDR3 region is CASSPEGQGPPLHF. CDR3 nucleotide sequence: TGTGCCAGCTCACCGGAGGGACAGGGGCCACCCCTCCACTTT. Drawing the rest from reference TRBV18 and TRBJ1-6, the complete variable domain is NAGVMQNPRHLVRRRGQEARLRCSPMKGHSHVYWYRQLPEEGLKFMVYLQKENIIDESGMPKERFSAEFPKEGPSILRIQQVVRGDSAAYFCASSPEGQGPPLHFGNGTRLTVT.